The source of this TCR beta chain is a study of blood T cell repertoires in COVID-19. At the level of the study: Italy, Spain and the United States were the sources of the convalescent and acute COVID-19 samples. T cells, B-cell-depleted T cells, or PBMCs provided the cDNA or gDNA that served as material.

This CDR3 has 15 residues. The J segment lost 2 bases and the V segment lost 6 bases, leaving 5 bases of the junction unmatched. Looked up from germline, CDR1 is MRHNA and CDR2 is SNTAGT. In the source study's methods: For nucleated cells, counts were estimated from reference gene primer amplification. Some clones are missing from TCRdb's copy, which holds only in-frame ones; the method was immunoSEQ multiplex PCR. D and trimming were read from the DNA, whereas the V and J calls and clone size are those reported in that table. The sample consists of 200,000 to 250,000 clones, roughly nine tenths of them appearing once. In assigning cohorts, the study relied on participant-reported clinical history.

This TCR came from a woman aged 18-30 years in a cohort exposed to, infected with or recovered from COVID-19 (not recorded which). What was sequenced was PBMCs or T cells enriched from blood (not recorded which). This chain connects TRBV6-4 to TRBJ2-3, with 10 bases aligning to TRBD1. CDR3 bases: TGTGCCAGCAGCCGGGGACAGGGGAACACAGATACGCAGTATTTT. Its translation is CASSRGQGNTDTQYF.